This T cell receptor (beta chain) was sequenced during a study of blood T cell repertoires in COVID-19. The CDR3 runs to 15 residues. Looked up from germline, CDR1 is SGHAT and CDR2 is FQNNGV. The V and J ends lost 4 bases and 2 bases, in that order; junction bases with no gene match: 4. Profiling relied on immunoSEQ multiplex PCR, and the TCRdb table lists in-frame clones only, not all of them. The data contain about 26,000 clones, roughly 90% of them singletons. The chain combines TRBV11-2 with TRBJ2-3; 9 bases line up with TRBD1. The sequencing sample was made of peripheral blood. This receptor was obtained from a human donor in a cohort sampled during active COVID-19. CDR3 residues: CASSSDRGYTDTQYF. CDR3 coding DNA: TGTGCCAGCAGCTCGGACAGGGGCTACACAGATACGCAGTATTTT.